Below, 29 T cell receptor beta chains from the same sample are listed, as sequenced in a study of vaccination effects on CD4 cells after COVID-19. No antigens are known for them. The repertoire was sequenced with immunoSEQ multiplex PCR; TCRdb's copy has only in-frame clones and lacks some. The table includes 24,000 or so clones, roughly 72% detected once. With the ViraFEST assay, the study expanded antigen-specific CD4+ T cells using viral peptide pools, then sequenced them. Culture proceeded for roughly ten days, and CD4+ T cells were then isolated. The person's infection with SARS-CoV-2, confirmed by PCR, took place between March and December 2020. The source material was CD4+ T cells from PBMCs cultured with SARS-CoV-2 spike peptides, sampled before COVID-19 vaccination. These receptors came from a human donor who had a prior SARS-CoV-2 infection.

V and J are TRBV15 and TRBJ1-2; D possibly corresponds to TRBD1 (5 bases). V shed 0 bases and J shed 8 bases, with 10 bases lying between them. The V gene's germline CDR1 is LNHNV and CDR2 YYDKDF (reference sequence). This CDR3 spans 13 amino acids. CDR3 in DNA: TGTGCCACCAGCAGAGATCCCAGGGTGGGCTACACCTTC. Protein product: CATSRDPRVGYTF.

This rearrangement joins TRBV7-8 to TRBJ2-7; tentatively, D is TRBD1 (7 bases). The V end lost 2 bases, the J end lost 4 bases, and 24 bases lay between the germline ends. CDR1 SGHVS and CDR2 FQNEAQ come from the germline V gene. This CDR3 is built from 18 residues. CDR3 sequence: CASSLTVVRGQIDYEQYF. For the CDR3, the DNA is TGTGCCAGCAGCTTAACTGTTGTGCGGGGACAGATAGATTACGAGCAGTACTTC.

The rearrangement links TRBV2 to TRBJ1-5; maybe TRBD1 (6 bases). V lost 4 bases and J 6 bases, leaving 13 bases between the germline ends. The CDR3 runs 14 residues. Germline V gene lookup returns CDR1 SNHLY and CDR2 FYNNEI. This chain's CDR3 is CASSGSTGRQPQHF. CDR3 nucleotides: TGTGCCAGCAGTGGCTCGACAGGTCGTCAGCCCCAGCATTTT.

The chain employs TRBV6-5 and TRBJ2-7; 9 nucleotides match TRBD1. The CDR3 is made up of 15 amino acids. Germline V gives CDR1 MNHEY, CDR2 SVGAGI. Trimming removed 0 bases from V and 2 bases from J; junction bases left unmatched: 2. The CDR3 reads CASSYSRDRAYEQYF. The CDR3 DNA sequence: TGTGCCAGCAGTTACTCCCGGGACAGGGCCTACGAGCAGTACTTC.

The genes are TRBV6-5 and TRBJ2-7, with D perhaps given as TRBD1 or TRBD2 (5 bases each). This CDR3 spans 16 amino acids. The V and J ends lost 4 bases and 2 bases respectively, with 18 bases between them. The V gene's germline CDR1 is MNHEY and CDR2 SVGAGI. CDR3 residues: CASSSHLGVRAYEQYF. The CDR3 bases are TGTGCCAGCAGTTCCCATCTGGGGGTCAGGGCCTACGAGCAGTACTTC.

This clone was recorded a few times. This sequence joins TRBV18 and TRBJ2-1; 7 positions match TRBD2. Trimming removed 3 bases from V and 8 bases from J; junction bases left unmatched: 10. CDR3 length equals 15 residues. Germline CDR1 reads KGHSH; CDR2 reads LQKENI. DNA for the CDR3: TGTGCCAGCTCACCGAACTCCGGGAGGAGCGATGAGCAGTTCTTC. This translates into CASSPNSGRSDEQFF. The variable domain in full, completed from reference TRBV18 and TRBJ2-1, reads NAGVMQNPRHLVRRRGQEARLRCSPMKGHSHVYWYRQLPEEGLKFMVYLQKENIIDESGMPKERFSAEFPKEGPSILRIQQVVRGDSAAYFCASSPNSGRSDEQFFGPGTRLTVL.

The CDR3 sequence is CASSLLEGFEQFF. CDR3 nucleotides: TGTGCCAGCAGCCTCCTTGAGGGGTTTGAGCAGTTCTTC. The V and J genes are TRBV5-5 and TRBJ2-1; D tentatively fits TRBD1 or TRBD2 (5 bases each). Germline values: CDR1 SGHKS, CDR2 YYEKEE (reference sequence). The CDR3 spans 13 residues. V lost 4 bases to trimming and J lost 9 bases, with 14 bases between them.

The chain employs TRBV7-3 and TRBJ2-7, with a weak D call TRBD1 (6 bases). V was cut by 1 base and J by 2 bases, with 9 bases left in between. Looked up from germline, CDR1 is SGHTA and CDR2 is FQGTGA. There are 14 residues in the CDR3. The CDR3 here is CASSLMAGAYEQYF. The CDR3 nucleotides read TGTGCCAGCAGCTTAATGGCAGGGGCCTACGAGCAGTACTTC.

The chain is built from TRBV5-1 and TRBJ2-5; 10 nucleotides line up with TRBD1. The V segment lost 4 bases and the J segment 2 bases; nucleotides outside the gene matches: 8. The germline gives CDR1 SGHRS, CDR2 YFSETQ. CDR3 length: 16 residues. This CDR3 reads CASSGLTGGGQETQYF. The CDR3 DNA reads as TGCGCCAGCAGCGGATTGACAGGGGGCGGACAAGAGACCCAGTACTTC.

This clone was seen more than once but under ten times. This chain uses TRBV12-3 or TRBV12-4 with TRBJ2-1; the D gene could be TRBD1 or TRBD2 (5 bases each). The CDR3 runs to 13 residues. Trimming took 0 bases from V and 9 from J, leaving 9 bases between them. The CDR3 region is CASSLAGDAEQFF. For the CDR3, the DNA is TGTGCCAGCAGTTTAGCGGGGGATGCTGAGCAGTTCTTC.

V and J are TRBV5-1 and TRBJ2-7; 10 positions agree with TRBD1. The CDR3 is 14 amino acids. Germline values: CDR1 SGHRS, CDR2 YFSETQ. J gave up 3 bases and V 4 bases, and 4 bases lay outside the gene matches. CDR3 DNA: TGCGCCAGCAGCAACGGACAGGGGGGCTACGAGCAGTACTTC. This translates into CASSNGQGGYEQYF.

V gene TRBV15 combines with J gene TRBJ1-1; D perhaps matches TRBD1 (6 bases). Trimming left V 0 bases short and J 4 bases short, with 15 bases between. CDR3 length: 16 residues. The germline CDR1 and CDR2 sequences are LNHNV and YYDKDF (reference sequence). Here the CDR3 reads CATSREGGALGTEAFF. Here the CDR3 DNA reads TGTGCCACCAGCAGAGAGGGGGGGGCTCTCGGCACTGAAGCTTTCTTT. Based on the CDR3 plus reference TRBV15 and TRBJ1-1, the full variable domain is DAMVIQNPRYQVTQFGKPVTLSCSQTLNHNVMYWYQQKSSQAPKLLFHYYDKDFNNEADTPDNFQSRRPNTSFCFLDIRSPGLGDTAMYLCATSREGGALGTEAFFGQGTRLTVV.

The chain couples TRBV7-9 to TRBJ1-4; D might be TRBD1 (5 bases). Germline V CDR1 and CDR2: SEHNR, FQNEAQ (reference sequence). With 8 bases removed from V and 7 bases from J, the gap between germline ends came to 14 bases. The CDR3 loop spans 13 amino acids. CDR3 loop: CASCPQGLEKLFF. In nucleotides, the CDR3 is TGTGCCAGCTGCCCCCAGGGCCTTGAAAAACTGTTTTTT.

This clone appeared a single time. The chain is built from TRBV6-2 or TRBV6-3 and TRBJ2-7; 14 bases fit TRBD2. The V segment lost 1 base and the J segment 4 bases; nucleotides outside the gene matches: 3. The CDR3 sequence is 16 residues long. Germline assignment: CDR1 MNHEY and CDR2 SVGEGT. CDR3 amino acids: CASSYWTSGRSYEQYF. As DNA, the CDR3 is TGTGCCAGCAGTTACTGGACTAGCGGGAGGAGTTACGAGCAGTACTTC.

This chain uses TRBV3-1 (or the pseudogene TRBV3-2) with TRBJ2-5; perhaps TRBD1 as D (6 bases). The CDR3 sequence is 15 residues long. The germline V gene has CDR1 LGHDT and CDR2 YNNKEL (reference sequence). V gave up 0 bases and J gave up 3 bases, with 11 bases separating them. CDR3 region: CASSQDIQGEETQYF. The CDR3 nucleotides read TGTGCCAGCAGCCAAGATATACAGGGTGAAGAGACCCAGTACTTC.

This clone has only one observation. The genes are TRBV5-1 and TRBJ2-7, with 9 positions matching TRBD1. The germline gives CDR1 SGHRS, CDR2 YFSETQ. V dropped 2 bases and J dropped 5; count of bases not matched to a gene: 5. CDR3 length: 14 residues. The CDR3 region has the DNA TGCGCCAGCAGCTTCCGGGACAGGGTCCACGAGCAGTACTTC. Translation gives CASSFRDRVHEQYF.

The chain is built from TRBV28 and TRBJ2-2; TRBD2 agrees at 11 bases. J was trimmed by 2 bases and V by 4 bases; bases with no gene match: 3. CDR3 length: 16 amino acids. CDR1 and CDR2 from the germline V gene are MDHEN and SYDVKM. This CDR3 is CASSWLAGGNTGELFF. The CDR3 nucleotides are TGTGCCAGCAGTTGGCTAGCGGGAGGAAACACCGGGGAGCTGTTTTTT.

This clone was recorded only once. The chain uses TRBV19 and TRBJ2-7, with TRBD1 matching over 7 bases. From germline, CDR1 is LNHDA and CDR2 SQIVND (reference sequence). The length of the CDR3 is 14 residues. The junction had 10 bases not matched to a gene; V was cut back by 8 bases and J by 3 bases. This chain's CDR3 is CASGSGQHLYEQYF. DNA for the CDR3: TGTGCCAGTGGATCGGGACAGCACCTCTACGAGCAGTACTTC.

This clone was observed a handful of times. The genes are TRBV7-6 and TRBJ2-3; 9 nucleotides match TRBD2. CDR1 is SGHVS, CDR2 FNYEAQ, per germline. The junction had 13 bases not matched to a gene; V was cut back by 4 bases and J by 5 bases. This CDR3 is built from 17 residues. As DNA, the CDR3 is TGTGCCAGCAGCTCGCCACTCAGCGGGGGGTTAAGAGATACGCAGTATTTT. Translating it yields CASSSPLSGGLRDTQYF.

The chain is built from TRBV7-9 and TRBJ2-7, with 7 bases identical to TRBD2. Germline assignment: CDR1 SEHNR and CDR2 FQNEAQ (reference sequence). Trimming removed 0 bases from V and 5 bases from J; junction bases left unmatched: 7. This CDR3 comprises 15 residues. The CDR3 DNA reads TGTGCCAGCAGCTTAGCCGGGACTACCATGGACGAGCAGTACTTC. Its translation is CASSLAGTTMDEQYF.

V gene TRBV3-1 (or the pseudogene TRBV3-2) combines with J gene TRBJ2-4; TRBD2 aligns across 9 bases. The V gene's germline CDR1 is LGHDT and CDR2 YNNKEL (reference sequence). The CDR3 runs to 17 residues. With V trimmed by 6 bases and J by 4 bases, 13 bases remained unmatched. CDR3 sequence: CASSHGAGGPRKNIQYF. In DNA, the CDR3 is TGTGCCAGCAGTCATGGGGCGGGGGGGCCGCGTAAAAACATTCAGTACTTC.

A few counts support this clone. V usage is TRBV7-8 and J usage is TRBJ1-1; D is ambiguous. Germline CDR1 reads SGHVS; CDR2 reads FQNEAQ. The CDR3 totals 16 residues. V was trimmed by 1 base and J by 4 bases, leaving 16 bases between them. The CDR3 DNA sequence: TGTGCCAGCAGCTTAGTAAGGGTAAATGGGTTCACTGAAGCTTTCTTT. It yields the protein CASSLVRVNGFTEAFF.

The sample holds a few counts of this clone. The CDR3: CASTAGLATYNEQFF. The DNA of the CDR3 is TGTGCCAGCACAGCGGGACTAGCGACGTACAATGAGCAGTTCTTC. This chain uses TRBV5-5 with TRBJ2-1; the match to TRBD2 covers 10 bases. V lost 6 bases to trimming and J lost 4 bases; unmatched junction nucleotides: 7. From germline, CDR1 is SGHKS and CDR2 YYEKEE (reference sequence). CDR3 length: 15 residues. The variable domain in full, completed from reference TRBV5-5 and TRBJ2-1, reads DAGVTQSPTHLIKTRGQQVTLRCSPISGHKSVSWYQQVLGQGPQFIFQYYEKEERGRGNFPDRFSARQFPNYSSELNVNALLLGDSALYLCASTAGLATYNEQFFGPGTRLTVL.

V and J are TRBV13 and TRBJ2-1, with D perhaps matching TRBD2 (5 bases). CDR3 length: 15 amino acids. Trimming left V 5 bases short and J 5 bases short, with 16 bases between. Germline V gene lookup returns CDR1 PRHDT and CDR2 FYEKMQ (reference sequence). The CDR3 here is CASSPRSDGDNEQFF. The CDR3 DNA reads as TGTGCCAGCAGCCCTAGATCGGACGGGGACAATGAGCAGTTCTTC.

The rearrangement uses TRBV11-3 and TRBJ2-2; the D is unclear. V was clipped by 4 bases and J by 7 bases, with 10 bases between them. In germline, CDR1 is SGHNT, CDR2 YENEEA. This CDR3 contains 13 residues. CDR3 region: CASSSDSYGELFF. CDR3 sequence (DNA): TGTGCCAGCAGCTCAGATTCTTACGGGGAGCTGTTTTTT.

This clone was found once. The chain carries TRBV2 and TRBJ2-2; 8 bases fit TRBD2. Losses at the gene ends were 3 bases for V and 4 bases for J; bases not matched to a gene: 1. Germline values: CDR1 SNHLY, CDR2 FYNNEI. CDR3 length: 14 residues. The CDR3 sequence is CASSDGRGTGELFF. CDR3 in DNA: TGTGCCAGCAGTGACGGGAGGGGCACCGGGGAGCTGTTTTTT. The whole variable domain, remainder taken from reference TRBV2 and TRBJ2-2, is EPEVTQTPSHQVTQMGQEVILRCVPISNHLYFYWYRQILGQKVEFLVSFYNNEISEKSEIFDDQFSVERPDGSNFTLKIRSTKLEDSAMYFCASSDGRGTGELFFGEGSRLTVL.

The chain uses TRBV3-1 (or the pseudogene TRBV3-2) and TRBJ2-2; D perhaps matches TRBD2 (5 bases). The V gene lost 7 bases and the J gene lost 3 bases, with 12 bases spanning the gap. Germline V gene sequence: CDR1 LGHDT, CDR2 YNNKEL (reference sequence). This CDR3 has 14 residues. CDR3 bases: TGTGCCAGCAAAACCGGGGTGCACACCGGGGAGCTGTTTTTT. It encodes CASKTGVHTGELFF.

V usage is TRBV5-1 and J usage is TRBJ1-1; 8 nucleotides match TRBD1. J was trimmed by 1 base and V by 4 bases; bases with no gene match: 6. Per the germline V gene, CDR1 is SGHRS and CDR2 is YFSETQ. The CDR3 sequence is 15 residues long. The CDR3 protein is CASSRGQATNTEAFF. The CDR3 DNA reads TGCGCCAGCAGCCGGGGACAGGCCACGAACACTGAAGCTTTCTTT.

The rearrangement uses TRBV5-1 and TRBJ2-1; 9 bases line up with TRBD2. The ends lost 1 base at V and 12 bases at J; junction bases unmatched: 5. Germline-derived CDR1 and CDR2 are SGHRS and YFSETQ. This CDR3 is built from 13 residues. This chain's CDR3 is CASSLTGTSPQFF. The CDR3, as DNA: TGCGCCAGCAGCTTGACCGGGACTAGCCCGCAGTTCTTC.